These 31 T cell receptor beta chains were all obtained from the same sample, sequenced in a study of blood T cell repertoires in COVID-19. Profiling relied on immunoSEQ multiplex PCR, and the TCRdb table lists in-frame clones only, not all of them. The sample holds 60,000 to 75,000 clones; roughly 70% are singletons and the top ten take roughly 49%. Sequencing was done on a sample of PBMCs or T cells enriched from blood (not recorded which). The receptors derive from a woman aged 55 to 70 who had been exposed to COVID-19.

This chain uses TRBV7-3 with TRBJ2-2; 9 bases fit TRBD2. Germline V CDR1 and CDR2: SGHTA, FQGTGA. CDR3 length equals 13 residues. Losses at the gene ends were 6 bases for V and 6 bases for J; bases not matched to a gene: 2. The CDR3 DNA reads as TGTGCCAGCAGTCCTAGCGGGGCCGGGGAGCTGTTTTTT. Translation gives CASSPSGAGELFF.

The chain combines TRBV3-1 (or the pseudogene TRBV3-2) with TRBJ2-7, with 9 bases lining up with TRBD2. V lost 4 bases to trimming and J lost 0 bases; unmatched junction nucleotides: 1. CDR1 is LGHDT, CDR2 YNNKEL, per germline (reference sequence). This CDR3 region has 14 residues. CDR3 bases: TGTGCCAGCAGCCGGCGGGGGGGCTCCTACGAGCAGTACTTC. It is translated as CASSRRGGSYEQYF.

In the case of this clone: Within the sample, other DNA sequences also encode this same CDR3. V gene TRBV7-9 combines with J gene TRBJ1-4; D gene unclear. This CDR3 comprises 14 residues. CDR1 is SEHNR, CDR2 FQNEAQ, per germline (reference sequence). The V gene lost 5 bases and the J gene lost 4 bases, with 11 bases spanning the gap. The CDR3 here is CASSKTGSNEKLFF. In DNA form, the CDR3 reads TGTGCCAGCAGCAAAACCGGGAGTAATGAAAAACTGTTTTTT.

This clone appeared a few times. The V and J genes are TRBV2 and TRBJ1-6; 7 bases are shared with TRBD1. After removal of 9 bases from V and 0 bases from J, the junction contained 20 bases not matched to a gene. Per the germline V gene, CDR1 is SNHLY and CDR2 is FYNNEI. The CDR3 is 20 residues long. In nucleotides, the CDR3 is TGTGCCAGAGGGGGACAGACTCCGAGGCGAGGGGCCTCCTATAATTCACCCCTCCACTTT. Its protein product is CARGGQTPRRGASYNSPLHF.

The CDR3 protein is CASTREGGGEGYTF. The CDR3 DNA reads as TGTGCCAGCACTCGGGAGGGGGGCGGAGAGGGCTACACCTTC. This chain uses TRBV6-5 with TRBJ1-2, with D possibly TRBD1 on 6 matching bases. The V and J ends lost 7 bases and 8 bases respectively, with 20 bases between them. CDR1 and CDR2 from the germline V gene are MNHEY and SVGAGI. The CDR3 extends over 14 amino acids.

The CDR3 reads CASSRIEGVDSPLHF. The CDR3 nucleotides read TGTGCCAGCAGTCGGATTGAGGGAGTTGATTCACCCCTCCACTTT. The V call is TRBV25-1, the J call TRBJ1-6; D unresolved. The CDR3 covers 15 residues. V was shortened by 5 bases and J by 8 bases, with 16 bases between the two germline ends. Looked up from germline, CDR1 is MGHDK and CDR2 is SYGVNS.

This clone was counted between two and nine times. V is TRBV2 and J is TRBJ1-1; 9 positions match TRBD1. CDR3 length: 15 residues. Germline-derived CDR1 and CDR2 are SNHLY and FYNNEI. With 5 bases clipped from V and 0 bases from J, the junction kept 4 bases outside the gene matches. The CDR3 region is CASSNRGQMNTEAFF. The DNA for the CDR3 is TGTGCCAGCAGTAACAGGGGGCAAATGAACACTGAAGCTTTCTTT.

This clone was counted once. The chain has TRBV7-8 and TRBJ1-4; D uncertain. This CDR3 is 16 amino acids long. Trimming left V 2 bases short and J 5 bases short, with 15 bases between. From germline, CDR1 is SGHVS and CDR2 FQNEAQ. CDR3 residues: CASSLSVKRANEKLFF. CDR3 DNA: TGTGCCAGCAGCTTATCCGTCAAGAGGGCGAATGAAAAACTGTTTTTT.

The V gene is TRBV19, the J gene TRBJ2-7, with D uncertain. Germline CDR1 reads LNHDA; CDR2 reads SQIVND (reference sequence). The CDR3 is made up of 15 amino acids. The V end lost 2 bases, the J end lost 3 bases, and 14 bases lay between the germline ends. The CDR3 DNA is TGTGCCAGTAGTATATCGTCCCTCGGTGACTACGAGCAGTACTTC. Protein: CASSISSLGDYEQYF. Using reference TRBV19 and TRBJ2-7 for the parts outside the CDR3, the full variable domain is DGGITQSPKYLFRKEGQNVTLSCEQNLNHDAMYWYRQDPGQGLRLIYYSQIVNDFQKGDIAEGYSVSREKKESFPLTVTSAQKNPTAFYLCASSISSLGDYEQYFGPGTRLTVT.

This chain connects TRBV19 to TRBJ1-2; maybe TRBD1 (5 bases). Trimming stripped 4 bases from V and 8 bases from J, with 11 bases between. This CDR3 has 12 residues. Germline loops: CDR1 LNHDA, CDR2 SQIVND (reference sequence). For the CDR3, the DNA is TGTGCCAGTAGTACAGGGATTTGGGGCTACACCTTC. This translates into CASSTGIWGYTF.

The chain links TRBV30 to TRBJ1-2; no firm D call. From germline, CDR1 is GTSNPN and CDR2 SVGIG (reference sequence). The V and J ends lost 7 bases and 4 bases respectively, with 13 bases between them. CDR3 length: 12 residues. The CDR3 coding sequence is TGTGCCTCCCCAGGAGGCATCTATGGCTACACCTTC. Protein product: CASPGGIYGYTF. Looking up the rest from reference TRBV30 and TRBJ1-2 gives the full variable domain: SQTIHQWPATLVQPVGSPLSLECTVEGTSNPNLYWYRQAAGRGLQLLFYSVGIGQISSEVPQNLSASRPQDRQFILSSKKLLLSDSGFYLCASPGGIYGYTFGSGTRLTVV.

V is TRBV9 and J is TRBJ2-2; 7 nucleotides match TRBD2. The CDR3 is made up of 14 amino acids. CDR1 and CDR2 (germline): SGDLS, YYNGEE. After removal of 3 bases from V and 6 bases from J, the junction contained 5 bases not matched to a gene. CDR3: CASSGTSFAGELFF. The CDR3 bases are TGTGCCAGCAGCGGGACTAGTTTTGCCGGGGAGCTGTTTTTT.

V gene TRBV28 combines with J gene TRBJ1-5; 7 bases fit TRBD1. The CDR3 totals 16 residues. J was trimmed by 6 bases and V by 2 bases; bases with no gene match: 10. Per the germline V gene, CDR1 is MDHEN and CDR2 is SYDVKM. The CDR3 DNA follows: TGTGCCAGCAGTTTAATTCCGCGACAGGGCGCTCAGCCCCAGCATTTT. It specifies CASSLIPRQGAQPQHF.

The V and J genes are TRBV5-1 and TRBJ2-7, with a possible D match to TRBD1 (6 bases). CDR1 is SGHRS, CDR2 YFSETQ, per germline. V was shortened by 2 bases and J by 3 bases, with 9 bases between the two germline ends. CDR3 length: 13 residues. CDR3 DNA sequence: TGCGCCAGCAGCTTAGGACAGAACTACGAGCAGTACTTC. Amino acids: CASSLGQNYEQYF.

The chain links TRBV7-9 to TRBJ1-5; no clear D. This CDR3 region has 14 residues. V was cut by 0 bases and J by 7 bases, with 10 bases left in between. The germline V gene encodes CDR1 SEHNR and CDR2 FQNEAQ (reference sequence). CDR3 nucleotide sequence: TGTGCCAGCAGCTTAGCAGGAGATGCGCAGCCCCAGCATTTT. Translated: CASSLAGDAQPQHF.

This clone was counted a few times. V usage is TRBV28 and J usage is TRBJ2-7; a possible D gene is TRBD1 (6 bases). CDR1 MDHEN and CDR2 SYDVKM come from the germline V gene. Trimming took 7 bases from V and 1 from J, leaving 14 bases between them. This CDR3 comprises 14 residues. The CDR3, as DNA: TGTGCCAGCACTTTGGACAGACTTTCCTACGAGCAGTACTTC. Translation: CASTLDRLSYEQYF.

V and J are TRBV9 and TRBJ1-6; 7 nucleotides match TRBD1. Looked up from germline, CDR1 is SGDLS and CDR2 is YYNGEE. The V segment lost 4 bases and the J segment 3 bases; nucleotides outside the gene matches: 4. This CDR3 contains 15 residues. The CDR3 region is CASSLGTVYNSPLHF. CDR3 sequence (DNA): TGTGCCAGCAGCCTTGGGACAGTCTATAATTCACCCCTCCACTTT.

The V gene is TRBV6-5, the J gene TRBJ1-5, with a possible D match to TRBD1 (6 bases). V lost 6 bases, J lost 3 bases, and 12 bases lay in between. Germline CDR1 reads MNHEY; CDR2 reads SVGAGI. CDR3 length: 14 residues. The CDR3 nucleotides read TGTGCCAGCAGCCGGGGGGCAGACAATCAGCCCCAGCATTTT. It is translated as CASSRGADNQPQHF.

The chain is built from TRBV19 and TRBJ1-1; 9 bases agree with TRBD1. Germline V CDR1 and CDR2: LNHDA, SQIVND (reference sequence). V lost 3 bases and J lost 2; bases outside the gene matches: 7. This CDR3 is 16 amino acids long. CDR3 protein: CASSIGQGMGNTEAFF. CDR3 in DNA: TGTGCCAGTAGTATCGGACAGGGGATGGGAAACACTGAAGCTTTCTTT.

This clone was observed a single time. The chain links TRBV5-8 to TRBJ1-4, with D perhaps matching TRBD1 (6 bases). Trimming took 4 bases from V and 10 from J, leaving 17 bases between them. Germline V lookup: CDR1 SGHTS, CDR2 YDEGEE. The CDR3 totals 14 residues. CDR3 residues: CASSLGGPGVKLFF. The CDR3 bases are TGTGCCAGCAGCCTGGGGGGCCCAGGGGTAAAACTGTTTTTT.

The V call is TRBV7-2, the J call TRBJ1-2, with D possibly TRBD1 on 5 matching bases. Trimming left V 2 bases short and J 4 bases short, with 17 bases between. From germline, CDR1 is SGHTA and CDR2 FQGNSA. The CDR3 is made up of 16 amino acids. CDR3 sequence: CASSLSINRQGYGYTF. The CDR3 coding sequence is TGTGCCAGCAGCTTATCAATAAACAGGCAGGGCTATGGCTACACCTTC.

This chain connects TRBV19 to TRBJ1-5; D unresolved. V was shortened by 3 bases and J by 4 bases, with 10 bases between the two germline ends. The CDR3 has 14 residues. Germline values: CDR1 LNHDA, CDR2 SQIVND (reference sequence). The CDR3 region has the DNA TGTGCCAGTAGTATGATCCCACAAAATCAGCCCCAGCATTTT. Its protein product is CASSMIPQNQPQHF. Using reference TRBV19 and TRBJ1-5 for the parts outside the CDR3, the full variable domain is DGGITQSPKYLFRKEGQNVTLSCEQNLNHDAMYWYRQDPGQGLRLIYYSQIVNDFQKGDIAEGYSVSREKKESFPLTVTSAQKNPTAFYLCASSMIPQNQPQHFGDGTRLSIL.

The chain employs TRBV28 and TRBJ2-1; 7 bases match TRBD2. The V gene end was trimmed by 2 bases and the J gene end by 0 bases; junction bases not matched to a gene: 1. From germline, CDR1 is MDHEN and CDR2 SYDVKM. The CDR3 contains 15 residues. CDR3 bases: TGTGCCAGCAGTTTAGGCGGGAGCTCCTACAATGAGCAGTTCTTC. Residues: CASSLGGSSYNEQFF.

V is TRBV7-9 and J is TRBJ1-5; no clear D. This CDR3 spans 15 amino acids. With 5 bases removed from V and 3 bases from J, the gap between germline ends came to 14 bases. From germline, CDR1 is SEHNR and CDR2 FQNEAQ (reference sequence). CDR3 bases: TGTGCCAGCAGCCAAGGCGGGATCCCCAATCAGCCCCAGCATTTT. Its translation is CASSQGGIPNQPQHF.

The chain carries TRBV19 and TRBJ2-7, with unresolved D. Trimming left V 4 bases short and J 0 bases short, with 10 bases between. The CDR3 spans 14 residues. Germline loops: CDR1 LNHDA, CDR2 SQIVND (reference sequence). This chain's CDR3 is CASSTGSSSYEQYF. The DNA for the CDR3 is TGTGCCAGTAGTACCGGGTCGAGCTCCTACGAGCAGTACTTC.

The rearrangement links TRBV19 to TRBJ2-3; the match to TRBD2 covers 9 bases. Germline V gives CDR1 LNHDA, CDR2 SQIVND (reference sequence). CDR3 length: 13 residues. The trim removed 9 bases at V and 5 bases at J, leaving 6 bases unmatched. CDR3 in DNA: TGTGCCAGCACAGCGGGGGGTGGAGATACGCAGTATTTT. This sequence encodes CASTAGGGDTQYF. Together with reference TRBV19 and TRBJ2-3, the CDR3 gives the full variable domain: DGGITQSPKYLFRKEGQNVTLSCEQNLNHDAMYWYRQDPGQGLRLIYYSQIVNDFQKGDIAEGYSVSREKKESFPLTVTSAQKNPTAFYLCASTAGGGDTQYFGPGTRLTVL.

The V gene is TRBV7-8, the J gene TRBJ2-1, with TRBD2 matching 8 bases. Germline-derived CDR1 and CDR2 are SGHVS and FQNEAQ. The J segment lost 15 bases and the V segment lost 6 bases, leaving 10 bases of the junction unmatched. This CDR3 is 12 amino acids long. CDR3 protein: CASRRGSGVGFF. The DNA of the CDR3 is TGTGCCAGCAGGCGGGGTAGCGGGGTGGGGTTCTTC.

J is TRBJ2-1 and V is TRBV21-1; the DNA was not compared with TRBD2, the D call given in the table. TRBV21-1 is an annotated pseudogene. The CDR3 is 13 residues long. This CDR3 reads CASRPPGFHEQFF. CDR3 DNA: TGTGCCAGCAGACCCCCCGGTTTTCATGAGCAGTTCTTC.

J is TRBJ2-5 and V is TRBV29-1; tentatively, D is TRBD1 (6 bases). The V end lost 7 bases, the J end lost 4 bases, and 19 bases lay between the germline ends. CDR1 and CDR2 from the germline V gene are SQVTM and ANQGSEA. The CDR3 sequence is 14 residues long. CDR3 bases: TGCAGCGCTGGCTCGGGACAAGGGGGAGAGACCCAGTACTTC. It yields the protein CSAGSGQGGETQYF.

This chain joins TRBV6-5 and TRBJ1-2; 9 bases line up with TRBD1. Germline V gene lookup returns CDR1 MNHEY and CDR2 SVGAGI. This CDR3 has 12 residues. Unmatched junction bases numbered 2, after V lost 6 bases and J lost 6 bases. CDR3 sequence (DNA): TGTGCCAGCAGGACAGGGGGTGATGGCTACACCTTC. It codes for CASRTGGDGYTF.

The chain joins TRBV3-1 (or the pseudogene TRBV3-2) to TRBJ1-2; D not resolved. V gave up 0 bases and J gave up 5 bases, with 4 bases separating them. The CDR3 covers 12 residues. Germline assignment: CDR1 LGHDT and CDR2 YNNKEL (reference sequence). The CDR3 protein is CASSQDRYGYTF. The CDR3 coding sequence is TGTGCCAGCAGCCAAGATCGGTATGGCTACACCTTC.